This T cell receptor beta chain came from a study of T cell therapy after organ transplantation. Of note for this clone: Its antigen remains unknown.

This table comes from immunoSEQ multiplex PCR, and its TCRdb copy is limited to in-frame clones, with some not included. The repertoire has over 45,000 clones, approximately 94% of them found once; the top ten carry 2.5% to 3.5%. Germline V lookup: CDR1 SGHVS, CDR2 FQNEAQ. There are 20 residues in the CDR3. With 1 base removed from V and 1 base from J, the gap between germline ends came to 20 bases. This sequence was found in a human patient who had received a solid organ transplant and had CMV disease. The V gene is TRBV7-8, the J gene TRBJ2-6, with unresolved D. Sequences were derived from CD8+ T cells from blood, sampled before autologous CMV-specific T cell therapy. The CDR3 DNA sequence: TGTGCCAGCAGCTTAGTTCGGCTATTGCTATCTGGATCTGGGGCCAACGTCCTGACTTTC. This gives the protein CASSLVRLLLSGSGANVLTF.